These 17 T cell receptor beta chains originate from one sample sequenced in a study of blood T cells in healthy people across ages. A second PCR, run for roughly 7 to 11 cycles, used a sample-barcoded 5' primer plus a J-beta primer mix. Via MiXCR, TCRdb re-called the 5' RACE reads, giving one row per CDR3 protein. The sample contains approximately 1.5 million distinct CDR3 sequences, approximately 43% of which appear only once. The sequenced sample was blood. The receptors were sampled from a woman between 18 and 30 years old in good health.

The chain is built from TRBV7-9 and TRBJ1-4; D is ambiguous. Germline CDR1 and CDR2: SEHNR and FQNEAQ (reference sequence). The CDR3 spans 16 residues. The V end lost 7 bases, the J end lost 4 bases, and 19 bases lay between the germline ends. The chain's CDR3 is CASTNLPGLVNEKLFF. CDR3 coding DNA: TGTGCCAGCACCAACCTCCCGGGTCTGGTTAATGAAAAACTGTTTTTT.

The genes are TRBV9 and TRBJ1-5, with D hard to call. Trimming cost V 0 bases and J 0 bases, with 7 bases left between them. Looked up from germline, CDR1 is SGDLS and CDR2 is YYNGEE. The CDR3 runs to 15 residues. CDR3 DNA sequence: TGTGCCAGCAGCGTAGGCATCAATAGCAATCAGCCCCAGCATTTT. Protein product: CASSVGINSNQPQHF.

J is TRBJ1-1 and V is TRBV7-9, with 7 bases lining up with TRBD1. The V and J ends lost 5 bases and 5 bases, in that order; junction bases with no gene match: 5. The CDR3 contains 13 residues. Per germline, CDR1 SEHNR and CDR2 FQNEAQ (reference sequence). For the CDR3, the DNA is TGTGCCAGCAGCGAGGGACAGTTTACTGAAGCTTTCTTT. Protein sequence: CASSEGQFTEAFF. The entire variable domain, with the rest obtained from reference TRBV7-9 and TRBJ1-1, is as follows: DTGVSQNPRHKITKRGQNVTFRCDPISEHNRLYWYRQTLGQGPEFLTYFQNEAQLEKSRLLSDRFSAERPKGSFSTLEIQRTEQGDSAMYLCASSEGQFTEAFFGQGTRLTVV.

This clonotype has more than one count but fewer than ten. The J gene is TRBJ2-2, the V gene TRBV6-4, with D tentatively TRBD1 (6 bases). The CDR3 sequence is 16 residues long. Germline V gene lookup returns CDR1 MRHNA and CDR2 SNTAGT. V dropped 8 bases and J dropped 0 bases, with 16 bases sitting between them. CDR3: CASSEQDSSNTGELFF. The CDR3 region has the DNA TGTGCCAGCTCTGAGCAGGACAGCTCGAACACCGGGGAGCTGTTTTTT.

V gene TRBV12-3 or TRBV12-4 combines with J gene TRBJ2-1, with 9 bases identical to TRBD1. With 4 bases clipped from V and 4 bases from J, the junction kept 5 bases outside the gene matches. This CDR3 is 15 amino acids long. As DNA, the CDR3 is TGTGCCAGCAGTTCCCGGGACAGGGTATACAATGAGCAGTTCTTC. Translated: CASSSRDRVYNEQFF.

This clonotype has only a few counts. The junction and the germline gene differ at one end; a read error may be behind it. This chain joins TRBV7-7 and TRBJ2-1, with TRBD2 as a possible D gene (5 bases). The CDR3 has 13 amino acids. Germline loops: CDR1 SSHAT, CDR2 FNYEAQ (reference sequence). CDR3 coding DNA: TGTGCTAGCAGCTCCTTGGGAGTGGATGAGCAGTTCTTC. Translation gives CASSSLGVDEQFF.

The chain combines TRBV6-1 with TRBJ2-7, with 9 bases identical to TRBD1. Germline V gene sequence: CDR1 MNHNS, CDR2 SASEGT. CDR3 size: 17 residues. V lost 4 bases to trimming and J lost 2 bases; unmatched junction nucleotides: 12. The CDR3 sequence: CASSALWTGVSPYEQYF. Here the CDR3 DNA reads TGTGCCAGCAGTGCATTATGGACAGGGGTCTCCCCCTACGAGCAGTACTTC.

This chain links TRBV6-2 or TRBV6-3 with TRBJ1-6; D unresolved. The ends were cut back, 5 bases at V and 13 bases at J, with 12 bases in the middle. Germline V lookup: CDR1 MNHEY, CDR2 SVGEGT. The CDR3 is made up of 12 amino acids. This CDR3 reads CASSPPRFPLHF. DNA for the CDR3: TGTGCCAGCAGTCCGCCACGATTCCCCCTCCACTTT.

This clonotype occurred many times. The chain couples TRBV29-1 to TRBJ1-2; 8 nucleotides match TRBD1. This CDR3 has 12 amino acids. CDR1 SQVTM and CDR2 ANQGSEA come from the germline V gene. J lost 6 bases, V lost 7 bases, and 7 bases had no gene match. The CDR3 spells CSANRGFDGYTF. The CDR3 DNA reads TGCAGCGCTAACAGGGGGTTTGATGGCTACACCTTC.

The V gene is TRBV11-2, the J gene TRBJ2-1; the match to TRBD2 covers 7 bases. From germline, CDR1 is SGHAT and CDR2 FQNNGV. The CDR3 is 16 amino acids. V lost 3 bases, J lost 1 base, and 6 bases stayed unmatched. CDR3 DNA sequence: TGTGCCAGCAGCTTGGTAGCGGGCGTTTCCTACAATGAGCAGTTCTTC. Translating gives CASSLVAGVSYNEQFF.

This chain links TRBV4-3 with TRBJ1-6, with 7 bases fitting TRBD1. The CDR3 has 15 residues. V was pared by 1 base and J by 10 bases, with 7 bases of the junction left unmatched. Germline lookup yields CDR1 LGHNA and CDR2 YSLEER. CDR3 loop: CASSQVKGGGSPLHF. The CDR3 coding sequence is TGCGCCAGCAGCCAAGTGAAAGGGGGCGGATCACCCCTCCACTTT.

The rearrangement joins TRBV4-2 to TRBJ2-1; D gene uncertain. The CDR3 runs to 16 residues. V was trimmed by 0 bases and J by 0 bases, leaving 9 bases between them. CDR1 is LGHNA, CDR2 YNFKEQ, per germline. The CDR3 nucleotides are TGTGCCAGCAGCCAAGAGCTAACGAGCTCCTACAATGAGCAGTTCTTC. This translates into CASSQELTSSYNEQFF.

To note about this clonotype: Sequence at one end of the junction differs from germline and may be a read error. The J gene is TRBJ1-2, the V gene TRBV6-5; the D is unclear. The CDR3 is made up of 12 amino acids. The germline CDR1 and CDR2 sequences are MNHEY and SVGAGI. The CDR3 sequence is CAGRHFSSGYTF. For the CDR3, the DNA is TGTGCCGGCAGGCACTTCAGCAGTGGCTACACCTTC.

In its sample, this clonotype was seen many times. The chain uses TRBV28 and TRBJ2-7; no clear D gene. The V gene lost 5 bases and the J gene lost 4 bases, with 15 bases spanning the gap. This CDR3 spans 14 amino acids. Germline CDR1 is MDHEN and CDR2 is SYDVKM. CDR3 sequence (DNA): TGTGCCAGCAGTCGCCGGGTCTTTGCGTACGAGCAGTACTTC. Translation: CASSRRVFAYEQYF.

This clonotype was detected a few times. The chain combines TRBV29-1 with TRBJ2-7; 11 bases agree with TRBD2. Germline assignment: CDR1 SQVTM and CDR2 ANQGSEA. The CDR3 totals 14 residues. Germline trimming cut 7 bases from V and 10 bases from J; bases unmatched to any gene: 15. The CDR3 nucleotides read TGCAGCGCCGAAGTTCTAGCGGGGGGTTTTTCTCAGTACTTC. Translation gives CSAEVLAGGFSQYF.

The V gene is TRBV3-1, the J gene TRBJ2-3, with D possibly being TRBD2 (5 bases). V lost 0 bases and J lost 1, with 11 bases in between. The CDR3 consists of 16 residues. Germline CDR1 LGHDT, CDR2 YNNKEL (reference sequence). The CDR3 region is CASSQDAGWGTDTQYF. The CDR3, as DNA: TGTGCCAGCAGCCAAGATGCGGGTTGGGGCACAGATACGCAGTATTTT.

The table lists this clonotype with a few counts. The DNA for the CDR3 is TGTGCCAGCTCACCACGGGGACAGTCCAGCAATGAAAAACTGTTTTTT. Amino acid sequence: CASSPRGQSSNEKLFF. This chain links TRBV18 with TRBJ1-4; 7 nucleotides align to TRBD1. Germline V gene sequence: CDR1 KGHSH, CDR2 LQKENI. The trim removed 1 base at V and 5 bases at J, leaving 7 bases unmatched. CDR3 length: 16 residues.